The present entry profiles one T cell receptor (beta chain) with its context. Antigen: not known. The CDR3 has 13 amino acids. V lost 3 bases to trimming and J lost 6 bases, with 12 bases between them. The germline gives CDR1 DFQATT, CDR2 SNEGSKA (reference sequence). The data belong to a study of identical twins. Study-level findings and limits: Reduced insertions were recorded for abundant cord blood beta clonotypes, with no such pattern in memory repertoires.

TCRdb re-analysed the 5' RACE reads in MiXCR, keeping a single row per CDR3 protein. This sample has nearly 650,000 distinct CDR3 sequences, with around 7.4% found just once. The same sample was also used in a study of yellow fever vaccine responses in identical twins.

The sequencing input was PBMCs. This receptor was taken from a young woman in good health. The J gene is TRBJ1-5, the V gene TRBV20-1; the D is unclear. CDR3 in amino acids: CSASGYSFQPQHF. The CDR3 nucleotides read TGCAGTGCTAGCGGTTACTCGTTTCAGCCCCAGCATTTT.